This T cell receptor beta chain was sequenced for a study of vaccination and CD4 T cells after COVID-19. V lost 8 bases to trimming and J lost 5 bases; unmatched junction nucleotides: 10. This CDR3 has 15 amino acids. Germline lookup yields CDR1 SGHVS and CDR2 FQNEAQ. A word on this clonotype: Its antigen is not known.

Treatment specified: approximately 11-day PBMC culture with coronavirus spike peptide pools or control peptides (ViraFEST assay). Prior to the COVID-19 pandemic (2011-2018), the unexposed donor's CD4+ T cells were collected. Sequencing of the DNA from cultured CD4+ T cells was carried out with the Oncomine TCR Beta short-read assay. From cultured CD4+ T cells, genomic DNA was extracted. In TCRdb, the PCR reads were re-called with MiXCR into one record per CDR3 protein. The sample has around 10,000 distinct CDR3 sequences; under 40% are singletons. This rearrangement joins TRBV7-8 to TRBJ2-1; 9 positions match TRBD2. Sequenced material: CD4+ T cells from blood, cultured in vitro. This clonotype was obtained from a human donor in good health. CDR3 nucleotide sequence: TGTGCCAGCCGGTCTAGCGGGACGTTCGACAATGAGCAGTTCTTC. This sequence encodes CASRSSGTFDNEQFF.